Listed here are 20 T cell receptor beta chains from one sample, sequenced in a study of cytomegalovirus exposure and HLA in healthy donors. Primers for the PCR totalled 60 Vbeta and 13 Jbeta. Profiled with immunoSEQ multiplex PCR; TCRdb holds only in-frame clones, not every one. The data contain about 55,000 clones, about 67% of them singletons. Input material: PBMCs. These receptors all come from a man in his forties or fifties in good health and CMV-seropositive.

The chain employs TRBV9 and TRBJ2-5; D is possibly TRBD2 (5 bases). Trimming took 0 bases from V and 4 from J, leaving 10 bases between them. Germline V gene lookup returns CDR1 SGDLS and CDR2 YYNGEE. The CDR3 is 14 amino acids. The CDR3, as DNA: TGTGCCAGCAGCGTAGCTCCTAGCCTAGAGACCCAGTACTTC. This gives the protein CASSVAPSLETQYF.

The V call is TRBV9, the J call TRBJ1-1, with D possibly being TRBD1 (6 bases). The CDR3 covers 13 residues. CDR1 is SGDLS and CDR2 is YYNGEE in the germline V gene. Trimming shortened V by 2 bases and J by 8 bases, and 13 bases separated the two germline ends. This CDR3 reads CASSVIQGAEAFF. CDR3 sequence (DNA): TGTGCCAGCAGCGTGATACAGGGCGCCGAAGCTTTCTTT. The full variable domain, rest sourced from reference TRBV9 and TRBJ1-1, is DSGVTQTPKHLITATGQRVTLRCSPRSGDLSVYWYQQSLDQGLQFLIQYYNGEERAKGNILERFSAQQFPDLHSELNLSSLELGDSALYFCASSVIQGAEAFFGQGTRLTVV.

This rearrangement joins TRBV7-6 to TRBJ1-3; tentative D call: TRBD1 (6 bases). CDR1 and CDR2 (germline): SGHVS, FNYEAQ. Trimming removed 1 base from V and 8 bases from J, with 15 bases in between. This CDR3 region has 15 residues. The CDR3 nucleotides are TGTGCCAGCAGCTTAGAGGGGGGGGCCTCTGACACCATATATTTT. Its protein product is CASSLEGGASDTIYF.

The CDR3 DNA sequence: TGTGCCAGCAGTGAAAGGGGGTCCTTGAACACTGAAGCTTTCTTT. This translates into CASSERGSLNTEAFF. J is TRBJ1-1 and V is TRBV6-1; D perhaps matches TRBD1 (6 bases). V lost 2 bases to trimming and J lost 0 bases, with 10 bases between them. The length of the CDR3 is 15 residues. CDR1 and CDR2 (germline): MNHNS, SASEGT.

V usage is TRBV9 and J usage is TRBJ1-4, with a weak D call TRBD1 (6 bases). Trimming pared 4 bases from V and 8 bases from J, leaving 18 bases between. The germline V gene has CDR1 SGDLS and CDR2 YYNGEE. The CDR3 runs to 15 residues. CDR3 amino acids: CASSSPWGGGEKLFF. In DNA, the CDR3 is TGTGCCAGCAGCTCCCCCTGGGGAGGGGGGGAAAAACTGTTTTTT.

The rearrangement links TRBV10-3 to TRBJ2-3, with 9 bases that match TRBD2. The CDR3 covers 14 residues. Germline values: CDR1 ENHRY, CDR2 SYGVKD. V dropped 4 bases and J dropped 4; count of bases not matched to a gene: 3. The CDR3 DNA reads as TGTGCCATCAGTGGCGGGGGGGGTCCAGATACGCAGTATTTT. This sequence encodes CAISGGGGPDTQYF.

This sequence joins TRBV30 and TRBJ2-3, with 9 bases identical to TRBD2. Per germline, CDR1 GTSNPN and CDR2 SVGIG (reference sequence). The CDR3 sequence is 14 residues long. V was pared by 2 bases and J by 6 bases, with 6 bases of the junction left unmatched. CDR3 amino acids: CAWSPPSGVDTQYF. DNA of the CDR3: TGTGCCTGGAGTCCCCCTAGCGGGGTGGATACGCAGTATTTT.

This clone has a handful of counts. The rearrangement joins TRBV2 to TRBJ1-4, with 9 bases aligning to TRBD1. Germline V gives CDR1 SNHLY, CDR2 FYNNEI. V lost 5 bases to trimming and J lost 6 bases; unmatched junction nucleotides: 4. The CDR3 runs to 14 residues. The CDR3 DNA follows: TGTGCCAGCAGTCAACAGGGGGCAGATGAAAAACTGTTTTTT. This encodes CASSQQGADEKLFF.

The V gene is TRBV6-1, the J gene TRBJ1-1; 8 bases agree with TRBD1. With V trimmed by 7 bases and J by 1 base, 5 bases remained unmatched. The CDR3 consists of 14 residues. The germline CDR1 and CDR2 sequences are MNHNS and SASEGT. CDR3 residues: CASTRQGSNTEAFF. CDR3 DNA: TGTGCCAGCACCCGACAGGGGTCGAACACTGAAGCTTTCTTT.

This clone occurred a few times. Other DNA variants within this sample encode the same CDR3. The chain employs TRBV7-6 and TRBJ1-1, with 10 bases identical to TRBD1. Germline V gives CDR1 SGHVS, CDR2 FNYEAQ. J was trimmed by 6 bases and V by 5 bases; bases with no gene match: 9. This CDR3 spans 15 amino acids. CDR3 nucleotides: TGTGCCAGCAGCCCGTGGGGGACAGGGGTCTCTGAAGCTTTCTTT. Protein product: CASSPWGTGVSEAFF.

The chain carries TRBV29-1 and TRBJ2-2, with 8 bases lining up with TRBD2. V gave up 1 base and J gave up 6 bases; unmatched junction bases: 19. Per the germline V gene, CDR1 is SQVTM and CDR2 is ANQGSEA. This CDR3 is built from 19 residues. CDR3 region: CSVEGLEGRGGWRAGELFF. In nucleotides, the CDR3 is TGCAGCGTTGAAGGTTTAGAGGGCCGGGGGGGCTGGCGGGCCGGGGAGCTGTTTTTT.

The V call is TRBV19, the J call TRBJ1-2, with a possible D match to TRBD1 (6 bases). V was pared by 5 bases and J by 6 bases, with 16 bases between. The CDR3 totals 14 residues. Germline CDR1 is LNHDA and CDR2 is SQIVND (reference sequence). This CDR3 is CASSVQRTDDGYTF. In nucleotides, the CDR3 is TGTGCCAGTAGTGTCCAGCGGACAGATGATGGCTACACCTTC.

The J gene is TRBJ2-3, the V gene TRBV28; TRBD2 agrees at 8 bases. The V and J ends lost 5 bases and 6 bases, in that order; junction bases with no gene match: 10. This CDR3 is 15 amino acids long. In germline, CDR1 is MDHEN, CDR2 SYDVKM. CDR3 sequence (DNA): TGTGCCAGCAGTGACCCGGGGGGGCCTATCGATACGCAGTATTTT. Its protein is CASSDPGGPIDTQYF.

This clone was seen only a few times. The chain is built from TRBV7-8 and TRBJ1-3; TRBD1 matches 10 bases. The CDR3 spans 13 residues. Unmatched junction bases numbered 11, after V lost 6 bases and J lost 15 bases. Germline values: CDR1 SGHVS, CDR2 FQNEAQ. CDR3 residues: CASRGQGPDDAYF. As DNA, the CDR3 is TGTGCCAGCAGGGGACAGGGGCCCGACGATGCATATTTT. Full variable domain (missing parts from reference TRBV7-8 and TRBJ1-3): GAGVSQSPRYKVAKRGQDVALRCDPISGHVSLFWYQQALGQGPEFLTYFQNEAQLDKSGLPSDRFFAERPEGSVSTLKIQRTQQEDSAVYLCASRGQGPDDAYFGEGSWLTVV.

This clone appeared a few times. A far bigger clonotype differs at one base, so this is likely a read error. Other nucleotide sequences from this sample produce the same CDR3. The chain joins TRBV10-2 to TRBJ2-7; the match to TRBD2 covers 14 bases. The CDR3 contains 14 residues. The germline V gene encodes CDR1 WSHSY and CDR2 SAAADI. V lost 9 bases, J lost 3 bases, and 4 bases stayed unmatched. The CDR3 protein is CASRTSGGIYEQYF. The DNA for the CDR3 is TGCGCCAGTAGGACTAGCGGGGGGATCTACGAGCAGTACTTC.

The CDR3 DNA reads TGCGCCAGCAGCTTATCCAGCTCTGGAAACACCATATATTTT. This gives the protein CASSLSSSGNTIYF. V and J are TRBV5-1 and TRBJ1-3; D not certain. The V gene's germline CDR1 is SGHRS and CDR2 YFSETQ. V lost 2 bases and J lost 0, with 6 bases in between. The CDR3 has 14 residues.

V gene TRBV18 combines with J gene TRBJ1-5; 10 bases map to TRBD1. V lost 1 base to trimming and J lost 2 bases; unmatched junction nucleotides: 5. Germline CDR1 reads KGHSH; CDR2 reads LQKENI. This CDR3 has 17 amino acids. The CDR3 nucleotides read TGTGCCAGCTCACCACGGACAGGGGGGCGTCGCAATCAGCCCCAGCATTTT. Translated, it gives CASSPRTGGRRNQPQHF. Full variable domain (outside the CDR3, taken from reference TRBV18 and TRBJ1-5): NAGVMQNPRHLVRRRGQEARLRCSPMKGHSHVYWYRQLPEEGLKFMVYLQKENIIDESGMPKERFSAEFPKEGPSILRIQQVVRGDSAAYFCASSPRTGGRRNQPQHFGDGTRLSIL.

A few counts support this clone. The V call is TRBV5-1, the J call TRBJ2-3; 8 nucleotides agree with TRBD2. CDR1 and CDR2 from the germline V gene are SGHRS and YFSETQ. This CDR3 is 16 amino acids long. V lost 2 bases and J lost 3; bases outside the gene matches: 8. The CDR3, as DNA: TGCGCCAGCAGCTTTTCGGGGGGGCCTATTACAGATACGCAGTATTTT. Encoded protein: CASSFSGGPITDTQYF.

This rearrangement joins TRBV4-3 to TRBJ2-7; 8 nucleotides align to TRBD2. The CDR3 length is 16 residues. Germline V lookup: CDR1 LGHNA, CDR2 YSLEER. V lost 1 base and J lost 3; bases outside the gene matches: 8. The CDR3 DNA is TGCGCCAGCAGCCAAGCTCAAGGAGCGGGGGACTACGAGCAGTACTTC. Its translation is CASSQAQGAGDYEQYF.

The chain couples TRBV30 to TRBJ1-4; the match to TRBD1 covers 8 bases. This CDR3 comprises 15 residues. Germline V lookup: CDR1 GTSNPN, CDR2 SVGIG (reference sequence). V shed 2 bases and J 7 bases; nucleotides not matched to a gene: 9. The CDR3 here is CAWSPRTGPIEKLFF. CDR3 nucleotide sequence: TGTGCCTGGAGTCCCCGGACAGGGCCAATTGAAAAACTGTTTTTT.